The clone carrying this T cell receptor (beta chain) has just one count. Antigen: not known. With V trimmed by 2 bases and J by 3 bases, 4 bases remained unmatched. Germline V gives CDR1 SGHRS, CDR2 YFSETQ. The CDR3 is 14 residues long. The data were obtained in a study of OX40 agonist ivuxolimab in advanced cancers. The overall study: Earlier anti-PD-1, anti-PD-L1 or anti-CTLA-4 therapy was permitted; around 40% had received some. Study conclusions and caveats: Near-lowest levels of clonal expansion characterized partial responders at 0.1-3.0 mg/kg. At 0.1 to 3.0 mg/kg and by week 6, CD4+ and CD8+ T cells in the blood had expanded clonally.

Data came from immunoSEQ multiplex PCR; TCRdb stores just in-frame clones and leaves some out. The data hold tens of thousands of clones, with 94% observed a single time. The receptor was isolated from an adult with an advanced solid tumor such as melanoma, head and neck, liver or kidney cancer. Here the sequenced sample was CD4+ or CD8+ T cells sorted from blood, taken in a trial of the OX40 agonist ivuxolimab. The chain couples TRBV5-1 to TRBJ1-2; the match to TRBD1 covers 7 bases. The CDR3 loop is CASSFRQGDYGYTF. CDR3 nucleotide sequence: TGCGCCAGCAGCTTTCGACAGGGTGACTATGGCTACACCTTC.